The 23 T cell receptor beta chains listed next were all sequenced from one sample in a study of blood T cells in healthy people across ages. The authors ran a second PCR of about 6 to 11 cycles using a sample-barcoded 5' primer and a J-beta primer mix. TCRdb reprocessed the 5' RACE reads via MiXCR and lists one record per CDR3 protein. Here the sample spans over 750,000 distinct CDR3 sequences, 20% to 25% being singletons. These data were likewise used in another study, on T cells of mothers and their children.

The sample consisted of blood. The receptors were sampled from a boy aged 5-17 years in good health.

The genes are TRBV29-1 and TRBJ2-5; the D gene is possibly TRBD1 (5 bases). Germline assignment: CDR1 SQVTM and CDR2 ANQGSEA. There are 12 residues in the CDR3. V shed 4 bases and J shed 4 bases, with 10 bases lying between them. The chain's CDR3 is CSVVGRVETQYF. The CDR3 nucleotides are TGCAGCGTTGTAGGCAGGGTAGAGACCCAGTACTTC.

This clonotype has more than one count but fewer than ten. The CDR3 region is CASSGEMNQPQHF. CDR3 sequence (DNA): TGTGCCAGCAGTGGGGAGATGAATCAGCCCCAGCATTTT. The V call is TRBV6-4, the J call TRBJ1-5; D is uncertain. V was trimmed by 4 bases and J by 4 bases, leaving 8 bases between them. Germline values: CDR1 MRHNA, CDR2 SNTAGT. This CDR3 region has 13 residues.

The sample holds a few counts of this clonotype. The rearrangement joins TRBV7-9 to TRBJ2-6, with D unresolved. The CDR3 has 16 residues. Germline lookup yields CDR1 SEHNR and CDR2 FQNEAQ (reference sequence). V dropped 4 bases and J dropped 1 base, with 11 bases sitting between them. The CDR3 DNA is TGTGCCAGCAGCTCGTCCCTCGGTTCTGGGGCCAACGTCCTGACTTTC. It yields the protein CASSSSLGSGANVLTF. Complete variable domain (other parts from reference TRBV7-9 and TRBJ2-6): DTGVSQNPRHKITKRGQNVTFRCDPISEHNRLYWYRQTLGQGPEFLTYFQNEAQLEKSRLLSDRFSAERPKGSFSTLEIQRTEQGDSAMYLCASSSSLGSGANVLTFGAGSRLTVL.

The CDR3 DNA reads TGTGCCAGCAGCTTAAGTGGGCAGAACTACGAGCAGTACTTC. As protein: CASSLSGQNYEQYF. The V gene is TRBV7-9, the J gene TRBJ2-5; D is undetermined. The J call is doubtful: the DNA matches TRBJ2-7 better. This CDR3 spans 14 amino acids. CDR1 is SEHNR and CDR2 is FQNEAQ in the germline V gene (reference sequence).

As for this clonotype: The CDR3 does not end in the conserved phenylalanine or tryptophan, so this is likely a read error. The chain is built from TRBV6-6 and TRBJ1-2, with D perhaps TRBD1 (5 bases). CDR1 MNHNY and CDR2 SVGAGI come from the germline V gene (reference sequence). This CDR3 region has 13 residues. The CDR3 DNA reads TGTGCCATCAGTCCCCGGGGCCACTATGGCTACACCCTC. It specifies CAISPRGHYGYTL.

On this clonotype: The germline gene is not matched at one end of the junction; a read error may be the cause. The chain couples TRBV16 to TRBJ2-5; D is ambiguous. The CDR3 is 15 residues long. The V gene's germline CDR1 is KGHSY and CDR2 FQNENV. The CDR3 protein is CASSQSGDSVDEQCF. The CDR3 region has the DNA TGTGCCAGCAGCCAATCGGGCGACTCAGTGGACGAGCAGTGCTTC.

The chain couples TRBV11-2 to TRBJ1-4; D call uncertain. This CDR3 has 17 residues. Trimming removed 4 bases at V and 0 bases at J, with 15 bases between. Germline assignment: CDR1 SGHAT and CDR2 FQNNGV. Written as DNA, the CDR3 is TGTGCCAGCAGCTCAGGACGGGGAATCGCAACTAATGAAAAACTGTTTTTT. Its translation is CASSSGRGIATNEKLFF.

This clonotype was observed a handful of times. The chain combines TRBV11-1 with TRBJ2-1, with TRBD1 as a possible D gene (6 bases). This CDR3 spans 14 amino acids. The germline V and J ends were trimmed by 3 bases and 6 bases, with 12 bases remaining between them. Germline V gene sequence: CDR1 SGHAT, CDR2 FQDESV (reference sequence). The CDR3 sequence: CASSFSQGSNEQFF. The DNA for the CDR3 is TGTGCCAGCAGCTTCTCTCAGGGGAGCAATGAGCAGTTCTTC.

The chain recombines TRBV27 with TRBJ2-2; no clear D gene. The V end lost 1 base, the J end lost 6 bases, and 9 bases lay between the germline ends. The CDR3 extends over 14 amino acids. The germline V gene has CDR1 MNHEY and CDR2 SMNVEV (reference sequence). CDR3 sequence reads: CASSLFDRPGELFF. The DNA of the CDR3 is TGTGCCAGCAGTTTATTTGATCGTCCCGGGGAGCTGTTTTTT.

The rearrangement joins TRBV2 to TRBJ2-5; tentatively, D is TRBD2 (5 bases). The V end lost 1 base, the J end lost 0 bases, and 9 bases lay between the germline ends. CDR1 SNHLY and CDR2 FYNNEI come from the germline V gene. The length of the CDR3 is 15 residues. CDR3 DNA sequence: TGTGCCAGCAGTGAAGGGAGGAGGTACCAAGAGACCCAGTACTTC. As protein: CASSEGRRYQETQYF.

The table lists this clonotype with a few counts. The chain has TRBV6-5 and TRBJ2-7, with 7 nucleotides matching TRBD1. Germline V gene lookup returns CDR1 MNHEY and CDR2 SVGAGI. The ends lost 2 bases at V and 5 bases at J; junction bases unmatched: 6. The CDR3 spans 14 residues. The DNA of the CDR3 is TGTGCCAGCAGTTACCCTGACAGGGTGGACGAGCAGTACTTC. Amino acid sequence: CASSYPDRVDEQYF.

The chain is built from TRBV10-3 and TRBJ2-6; the D is unclear. The germline V gene encodes CDR1 ENHRY and CDR2 SYGVKD. This CDR3 has 18 residues. V was trimmed by 3 bases and J by 0 bases, leaving 15 bases between them. The DNA of the CDR3 is TGTGCCATCAGTGATGGCAGCTTTAGATACTCTGGGGCCAACGTCCTGACTTTC. Encoded protein: CAISDGSFRYSGANVLTF.

The V and J genes are TRBV18 and TRBJ1-1, with 9 nucleotides matching TRBD1. The V and J ends lost 6 bases and 3 bases, in that order; junction bases with no gene match: 5. CDR3 length: 14 amino acids. CDR1 is KGHSH and CDR2 is LQKENI in the germline V gene. CDR3 region: CASSLQGADTEAFF. In DNA, the CDR3 is TGTGCCAGCTCCTTACAGGGGGCCGACACTGAAGCTTTCTTT.

The chain has TRBV9 and TRBJ2-7; 7 bases are shared with TRBD1. From germline, CDR1 is SGDLS and CDR2 YYNGEE. J gave up 2 bases and V 4 bases, and 9 bases lay outside the gene matches. The CDR3 loop spans 15 amino acids. The CDR3 sequence is CASSLYGTAAYEQYF. As DNA, the CDR3 is TGTGCCAGCAGCTTGTACGGGACAGCAGCCTACGAGCAGTACTTC.

This clonotype was picked up a small number of times. The chain employs TRBV28 and TRBJ2-5; 9 bases are a match to TRBD2. Germline lookup yields CDR1 MDHEN and CDR2 SYDVKM. The CDR3 consists of 15 residues. Trimming took 5 bases from V and 11 from J; bases not matched to a gene: 15. CDR3 DNA: TGTGCCAGCAGTATTTCCGGGACTAGCAAGTGGGAGCAGTACTTC. Translated, it gives CASSISGTSKWEQYF. The variable domain in full, completed from reference TRBV28 and TRBJ2-5, reads DVKVTQSSRYLVKRTGEKVFLECVQDMDHENMFWYRQDPGLGLRLIYFSYDVKMKEKGDIPEGYSVSREKKERFSLILESASTNQTSMYLCASSISGTSKWEQYFGPGTRLLVL.

This clonotype was counted a few times. V usage is TRBV7-9 and J usage is TRBJ1-2, with D unclear. The CDR3 spans 15 residues. The germline gives CDR1 SEHNR, CDR2 FQNEAQ (reference sequence). Trimming cost V 3 bases and J 6 bases, with 17 bases left between them. The CDR3 is CASSFGWIGIDGYTF. In nucleotides, the CDR3 is TGTGCCAGCAGCTTTGGTTGGATAGGGATTGATGGCTACACCTTC.

This clonotype has a handful of counts. The rearrangement links TRBV4-1 to TRBJ2-5; 7 nucleotides line up with TRBD2. CDR1 and CDR2 (germline): MGHRA, YSYEKL. CDR3 size: 14 residues. After removal of 4 bases from V and 4 bases from J, the junction contained 6 bases not matched to a gene. The CDR3 DNA is TGCGCCAGCAGCCGCGCGGGGGTAGGAGAGACCCAGTACTTC. It encodes CASSRAGVGETQYF.

This sequence joins TRBV2 and TRBJ2-4; 7 bases fit TRBD1. Per the germline V gene, CDR1 is SNHLY and CDR2 is FYNNEI. CDR3 length equals 15 residues. The V gene end was trimmed by 4 bases and the J gene end by 0 bases; junction bases not matched to a gene: 3. The CDR3, as DNA: TGTGCCAGCAGTGCCCGGGACAGAGCCAAAAACATTCAGTACTTC. Its translation: CASSARDRAKNIQYF.

Only a few counts were recorded for this clonotype. The J gene is TRBJ2-7, the V gene TRBV20-1; 7 bases match TRBD1. The CDR3 has 15 amino acids. Germline trimming cut 3 bases from V and 0 bases from J; bases unmatched to any gene: 8. Germline CDR1 DFQATT, CDR2 SNEGSKA (reference sequence). The CDR3 sequence: CSARGMTGSSYEQYF. CDR3 bases: TGCAGTGCTAGGGGGATGACAGGGTCCTCCTACGAGCAGTACTTC.

The rearrangement links TRBV10-3 to TRBJ2-5; no clear D. Between the trimmed V and J ends, which lost 3 bases and 2 bases, there was a span of 7 bases. Germline V gene lookup returns CDR1 ENHRY and CDR2 SYGVKD. The CDR3 is made up of 13 amino acids. This CDR3 reads CAISDSIQETQYF. CDR3 nucleotides: TGTGCCATCAGTGATAGCATTCAAGAGACCCAGTACTTC.

A few counts support this clonotype. The J gene is TRBJ2-5, the V gene TRBV5-6, with 13 bases lining up with TRBD2. The J call may be wrong; the DNA end is better matched by TRBJ2-1. The CDR3 has 15 residues. Germline lookup yields CDR1 SGHDT and CDR2 YYEEEE. CDR3 loop: CASSLELAGGDEQFF. DNA for the CDR3: TGTGCCAGCAGCTTGGAACTAGCGGGAGGGGATGAGCAGTTCTTC.

This rearrangement joins TRBV10-2 to TRBJ2-5; weak D call: TRBD2 (5 bases). The tail of the sequence fits TRBJ2-7 better, so the J call may be wrong. The CDR3 is 15 amino acids. Germline V lookup: CDR1 WSHSY, CDR2 SAAADI. The CDR3 loop is CASSEHTSGSYEQYF. CDR3 nucleotides: TGCGCCAGCAGTGAGCACACTAGTGGGTCCTACGAGCAGTACTTC.

The chain links TRBV29-1 to TRBJ2-4, with a tentative D call TRBD1 (6 bases). The CDR3 is made up of 15 amino acids. Germline V gives CDR1 SQVTM, CDR2 ANQGSEA. V was shortened by 6 bases and J by 2 bases, with 17 bases between the two germline ends. The CDR3 DNA follows: TGCAGCGTAACAGGGACATTCACGTCCAAAAACATTCAGTACTTC. Its translation is CSVTGTFTSKNIQYF.